A selection of T cell receptor beta chains follows, all from one sample in a study of PD-L1 blockade in urothelial cancer. Assay used: immunoSEQ multiplex PCR; TCRdb lists only in-frame clones, some missing. Of 45,000 to 70,000 clones listed, over 75% are singletons. The sequences come from PBMCs, collected around atezolizumab (anti-PD-L1) treatment. The receptor set was obtained from a man between 65 and 79 years old with urothelial cancer. Each CDR3 is given with its conserved first and last residue. Fields, in order: D gene, J gene, V gene, clone size, CDR3 protein, CDR3 DNA. A D gene is named only where the DNA matches it firmly. Clone size is given for some rows only: seen once, a few or many times, or a class if the clone is expanded.

d_call: -
j_call: TRBJ1-2
v_call: TRBV5-1
clone_size: once
cdr3_aa: CASSWGPVGGDGYTF
cdr3_nt: TGCGCCAGCAGCTGGGGGCCAGTCGGGGGGGATGGCTACACCTTC

d_call: -
j_call: TRBJ1-1
v_call: TRBV11-2
clone_size: -
cdr3_aa: CASSLGANTEAFF
cdr3_nt: TGTGCCAGCAGCTTAGGGGCAAACACTGAAGCTTTCTTT

d_call: TRBD1
j_call: TRBJ1-2
v_call: TRBV11-2
clone_size: -
cdr3_aa: CASTPERGLNYGYTF
cdr3_nt: TGTGCCAGCACCCCTGAAAGGGGGCTGAACTATGGCTACACCTTC

d_call: -
j_call: TRBJ2-6
v_call: TRBV29-1
clone_size: -
cdr3_aa: CSATDRGANVLTF
cdr3_nt: TGCAGCGCAACAGACAGGGGGGCCAACGTCCTGACTTTC

d_call: -
j_call: TRBJ2-1
v_call: TRBV12-2
clone_size: -
cdr3_aa: CASRLGTSGRVSSYNEQFF
cdr3_nt: TGTGCAAGTCGCTTAGGGACTAGCGGGAGGGTGAGCTCCTACAATGAGCAGTTCTTC

d_call: -
j_call: TRBJ2-5
v_call: TRBV2
clone_size: -
cdr3_aa: CASNGETQYF
cdr3_nt: TGTGCCAGCAACGGGGAGACCCAGTACTTC

d_call: -
j_call: TRBJ2-1
v_call: TRBV9
clone_size: -
cdr3_aa: CASSVASLNEQFF
cdr3_nt: TGTGCCAGCAGCGTAGCAAGCCTTAATGAGCAGTTCTTC

d_call: -
j_call: TRBJ1-2
v_call: TRBV29-1
clone_size: once
cdr3_aa: CSELSNYGYTF
cdr3_nt: TGCAGCGAGCTTAGTAACTATGGCTACACCTTC

d_call: -
j_call: TRBJ1-4
v_call: TRBV29-1
clone_size: -
cdr3_aa: CSVGLGGNEKLFF
cdr3_nt: TGCAGCGTTGGGTTGGGGGGTAATGAAAAACTGTTTTTT

d_call: TRBD1
j_call: TRBJ2-1
v_call: TRBV5-1
clone_size: -
cdr3_aa: CASSLQGEPYEQFF
cdr3_nt: TGCGCCAGCAGCTTACAGGGGGAGCCGTATGAGCAGTTCTTC

d_call: TRBD1
j_call: TRBJ1-2
v_call: TRBV10-3
clone_size: -
cdr3_aa: CAISESDRGPFNYGYTF
cdr3_nt: TGTGCCATCAGTGAGTCCGACAGGGGCCCCTTTAACTATGGCTACACCTTC

d_call: TRBD1
j_call: TRBJ1-5
v_call: TRBV5-4
clone_size: -
cdr3_aa: CASSPGQGEQPQHF
cdr3_nt: TGTGCCAGCAGCCCCGGACAGGGAGAACAGCCCCAGCATTTT

d_call: -
j_call: TRBJ2-2
v_call: TRBV19
clone_size: -
cdr3_aa: CASSIAVEVVTGELFF
cdr3_nt: TGTGCCAGTAGTATCGCGGTCGAGGTGGTCACCGGGGAGCTGTTTTTT

d_call: -
j_call: TRBJ2-1
v_call: TRBV11-2
clone_size: once
cdr3_aa: CASSMDYGSSYNEQFF
cdr3_nt: TGTGCCAGCAGTATGGACTACGGGAGCTCCTACAATGAGCAGTTCTTC

d_call: TRBD2
j_call: TRBJ2-5
v_call: TRBV6-1
clone_size: -
cdr3_aa: CASSDRASGRRGTQYF
cdr3_nt: TGTGCCAGCAGTGATCGGGCTAGCGGGAGGAGGGGGACCCAGTACTTC

d_call: -
j_call: TRBJ2-2
v_call: TRBV10-3
clone_size: -
cdr3_aa: CASGGVSTGELFF
cdr3_nt: TGTGCCTCTGGAGGGGTCTCCACCGGGGAGCTGTTTTTT

d_call: TRBD2
j_call: TRBJ2-1
v_call: TRBV5-1
clone_size: -
cdr3_aa: CASALSGRSGEQFF
cdr3_nt: TGCGCCAGCGCATTGAGCGGGAGGTCAGGGGAGCAGTTCTTC

d_call: -
j_call: TRBJ2-1
v_call: TRBV9
clone_size: -
cdr3_aa: CASSVEGFGAGDEQFF
cdr3_nt: TGTGCCAGCAGCGTAGAGGGTTTCGGAGCCGGGGATGAGCAGTTCTTC